Shown below are 27 T cell receptor beta chains from a single sample sequenced in a study of T cell clonotyping in hematopoietic cell transplantation. Sequencing was performed with immunoSEQ multiplex PCR; in TCRdb, only in-frame clones are kept and a portion is missing. The sample includes around 8,000 clones, just over 90% seen only once; the top ten take roughly 4.5%. The material was PBMCs, obtained 180 days after allogeneic stem cell transplant. The receptors were sampled from a female patient in her fifties who had an allogeneic stem cell transplant from an unrelated donor, so the T cells may come from the graft donor. Some clones in this sample may be carry-over from other donors' samples.

With respect to this clone: Its ends do not fully match the called genes, so a read error is possible. The gene calls are TRBV13 and TRBJ1-2; possibly TRBD1 for D (5 bases). Germline lookup yields CDR1 PRHDT and CDR2 FYEKMQ (reference sequence). This CDR3 spans 12 amino acids. The CDR3 protein is CASSLRQRYPYF. As DNA, the CDR3 is TGTGCCAGCAGCCTCCGACAGCGGTACCCCTACTTC. Variable domain in full (rest from reference TRBV13 and TRBJ1-2): AAGVIQSPRHLIKEKRETATLKCYPIPRHDTVYWYQQGPGQDPQFLISFYEKMQSDKGSIPDRFSAQQFSDYHSELNMSSLELGDSALYFCASSLRQRYPYFGSGTRLTVV.

J is TRBJ1-5 and V is TRBV28; D is uncertain. Germline V gives CDR1 MDHEN, CDR2 SYDVKM. This CDR3 has 12 amino acids. Deletions cut 4 bases from V and 5 bases from J, with 6 bases between. The CDR3 DNA sequence: TGTGCCAGCAGTTCCGGGTATCAGCCCCAGCATTTT. It translates to CASSSGYQPQHF.

This rearrangement joins TRBV29-1 to TRBJ2-3; D is unclear. V lost 3 bases to trimming and J lost 0 bases, with 10 bases between them. The V gene's germline CDR1 is SQVTM and CDR2 ANQGSEA. The CDR3 spans 14 residues. This CDR3 reads CSVEAGDSTDTQYF. CDR3 DNA sequence: TGCAGCGTTGAGGCCGGCGATAGCACAGATACGCAGTATTTT.

This chain uses TRBV5-1 with TRBJ1-1; TRBD1 matches 9 bases. The CDR3 is 16 amino acids. V trimming: 3 bases; J trimming: 1 base; junction bases outside the gene matches: 7. Germline V gene lookup returns CDR1 SGHRS and CDR2 YFSETQ. CDR3 protein: CASSSPGQGRNTEAFF. In nucleotides, the CDR3 is TGCGCCAGCAGCTCCCCTGGACAGGGGAGGAACACTGAAGCTTTCTTT.

The chain uses TRBV28 and TRBJ2-7, with 11 positions matching TRBD2. CDR1 and CDR2 (germline): MDHEN, SYDVKM. V dropped 4 bases and J dropped 2; count of bases not matched to a gene: 10. The CDR3 is 17 amino acids. The CDR3 is CASSSGTSGGGAYEQYF. The CDR3 DNA sequence: TGTGCCAGCAGTTCAGGGACTAGCGGAGGGGGAGCCTACGAGCAGTACTTC. Using reference TRBV28 and TRBJ2-7 for the parts outside the CDR3, the full variable domain is DVKVTQSSRYLVKRTGEKVFLECVQDMDHENMFWYRQDPGLGLRLIYFSYDVKMKEKGDIPEGYSVSREKKERFSLILESASTNQTSMYLCASSSGTSGGGAYEQYFGPGTRLTVT.

The chain has TRBV5-1 and TRBJ2-4; no definite D call. The CDR3 is made up of 14 amino acids. Germline loops: CDR1 SGHRS, CDR2 YFSETQ. Trimming pared 1 base from V and 0 bases from J, leaving 5 bases between. The CDR3: CASSLNLAKNIQYF. The CDR3 region has the DNA TGCGCCAGCAGCTTGAATCTAGCCAAAAACATTCAGTACTTC.

This rearrangement joins TRBV28 to TRBJ1-5; weak D call: TRBD1 (6 bases). The ends were cut back, 2 bases at V and 0 bases at J, with 14 bases in the middle. CDR3 size: 17 residues. Germline V gene lookup returns CDR1 MDHEN and CDR2 SYDVKM. This CDR3 is CASSLKIGGRSNQPQHF. DNA for the CDR3: TGTGCCAGCAGTTTAAAGATTGGGGGGCGTAGCAATCAGCCCCAGCATTTT.

V and J are TRBV5-1 and TRBJ2-7, with D perhaps assigned TRBD1 or TRBD2 (5 bases each). Trimming took off 4 bases at V and 7 bases at J, with 21 bases between the two ends. The CDR3 length is 15 residues. Germline CDR1 reads SGHRS; CDR2 reads YFSETQ. DNA of the CDR3: TGCGCCAGCAGCCCCTCGGTAGGGCCGAGGGGAGAGCAGTACTTC. As protein: CASSPSVGPRGEQYF.

This clone appeared once. The chain joins TRBV6-5 to TRBJ2-2; no definite D call. V lost 6 bases and J 0 bases, leaving 8 bases between the germline ends. Germline V CDR1 and CDR2: MNHEY, SVGAGI. The CDR3 extends over 14 amino acids. CDR3 sequence (DNA): TGTGCCAGCAGACAGCGTTCGAACACCGGGGAGCTGTTTTTT. It is translated as CASRQRSNTGELFF.

V gene TRBV29-1 combines with J gene TRBJ2-3; D is ambiguous. V was clipped by 6 bases and J by 0 bases, with 19 bases between them. This CDR3 has 16 amino acids. Germline CDR1 is SQVTM and CDR2 is ANQGSEA. In DNA, the CDR3 is TGCAGCGTCCCCCCCGTTAAGGTCCACAGCACAGATACGCAGTATTTT. Its translation is CSVPPVKVHSTDTQYF.

This clone was seen a single time. The rearrangement joins TRBV19 to TRBJ2-3, with 11 bases identical to TRBD2. CDR3 size: 17 residues. Germline V gives CDR1 LNHDA, CDR2 SQIVND (reference sequence). V lost 5 bases to trimming and J lost 2 bases; unmatched junction nucleotides: 9. The CDR3 sequence is CASSSPGTSGPTDTQYF. Here the CDR3 DNA reads TGTGCCAGTAGTTCCCCAGGGACTAGCGGTCCCACAGATACGCAGTATTTT.

The chain uses TRBV27 and TRBJ1-2; perhaps TRBD1 as D (6 bases). Trimming cost V 3 bases and J 5 bases, with 25 bases left between them. The CDR3 is made up of 18 amino acids. Germline CDR1 and CDR2: MNHEY and SMNVEV (reference sequence). The CDR3 region has the DNA TGTGCCAGCAGTTTTGCTCGGTCGGGGGCAAGTCGAGTATATGGCTACACCTTC. This sequence encodes CASSFARSGASRVYGYTF.

V and J are TRBV5-1 and TRBJ1-2, with TRBD1 as a possible D gene (5 bases). This CDR3 has 13 amino acids. V dropped 1 base and J dropped 3 bases, with 7 bases sitting between them. In germline, CDR1 is SGHRS, CDR2 YFSETQ. CDR3: CASSLRGDYGYTF. The CDR3, as DNA: TGCGCCAGCAGCTTGAGAGGGGACTATGGCTACACCTTC.

Here the CDR3 reads CASSPKGAPGEAFF. CDR3 DNA sequence: TGCGCCAGCAGCCCTAAGGGGGCTCCTGGTGAAGCTTTCTTT. The chain couples TRBV5-1 to TRBJ1-1; 7 nucleotides agree with TRBD1. V lost 4 bases and J lost 7; bases outside the gene matches: 10. CDR1 is SGHRS, CDR2 YFSETQ, per germline. CDR3 length: 14 residues. The full variable domain, rest sourced from reference TRBV5-1 and TRBJ1-1, is KAGVTQTPRYLIKTRGQQVTLSCSPISGHRSVSWYQQTPGQGLQFLFEYFSETQRNKGNFPGRFSGRQFSNSRSEMNVSTLELGDSALYLCASSPKGAPGEAFFGQGTRLTVV.

The CDR3: CASRARKGGHNEQFF. DNA for the CDR3: TGTGCCAGCAGGGCTCGAAAGGGGGGCCACAATGAGCAGTTCTTC. The chain employs TRBV7-9 and TRBJ2-1; the D call may be TRBD1 or TRBD2 (6 bases each). This CDR3 is built from 15 residues. Germline-derived CDR1 and CDR2 are SEHNR and FQNEAQ (reference sequence). V lost 6 bases, J lost 5 bases, and 17 bases lay in between.

The chain links TRBV7-9 to TRBJ1-1; D is undetermined. CDR3 length: 13 residues. The germline V gene has CDR1 SEHNR and CDR2 FQNEAQ (reference sequence). Trimming took off 4 bases at V and 5 bases at J, with 11 bases between the two ends. The CDR3 nucleotides are TGTGCCAGCAGCTGGGTGTCCGGGACTGAAGCTTTCTTT. Protein: CASSWVSGTEAFF.

V and J are TRBV9 and TRBJ2-2; 12 bases fit TRBD2. J lost 6 bases, V lost 4 bases, and 4 bases had no gene match. Germline CDR1 reads SGDLS; CDR2 reads YYNGEE. The CDR3 runs to 15 residues. CDR3 sequence: CASSPSGGAAGELFF. The CDR3 DNA reads TGTGCCAGCAGCCCTAGCGGGGGGGCCGCCGGGGAGCTGTTTTTT.

This clone was observed once. The junction departs from the called germline gene at one end, perhaps through a read error. V gene TRBV2 combines with J gene TRBJ1-2, with a tentative D call TRBD1 (5 bases). This CDR3 has 14 amino acids. Germline V gene lookup returns CDR1 SNHLY and CDR2 FYNNEI. CDR3 loop: CASSEEGSLYGYTF. In nucleotides, the CDR3 is TGTGCCAGCAGCGAAGAGGGGAGCCTGTATGGCTACACCTTC. Combining the CDR3 with reference TRBV2 and TRBJ1-2 gives the whole variable domain EPEVTQTPSHQVTQMGQEVILRCVPISNHLYFYWYRQILGQKVEFLVSFYNNEISEKSEIFDDQFSVERPDGSNFTLKIRSTKLEDSAMYFCASSEEGSLYGYTFGSGTRLTVV.

This chain uses TRBV2 with TRBJ1-2; D gene ambiguous. The CDR3 is made up of 11 amino acids. Deletions cut 6 bases from V and 8 bases from J, with 10 bases between. Germline V CDR1 and CDR2: SNHLY, FYNNEI. CDR3 in amino acids: CASRGDGGYTF. In nucleotides, the CDR3 is TGTGCCAGCAGGGGCGACGGCGGCTACACCTTC.

The chain joins TRBV5-6 to TRBJ2-2; D is tentatively TRBD1 or TRBD2 (6 bases each). Looked up from germline, CDR1 is SGHDT and CDR2 is YYEEEE. The CDR3 contains 15 residues. V was trimmed by 4 bases and J by 7 bases, leaving 17 bases between them. The CDR3 protein is CASSPGLGGHGELFF. CDR3 nucleotide sequence: TGTGCCAGCAGCCCGGGCTTGGGGGGCCACGGGGAGCTGTTTTTT.

This chain connects TRBV29-1 to TRBJ1-2, with a possible D match to TRBD1 (6 bases). The CDR3 extends over 14 amino acids. Germline values: CDR1 SQVTM, CDR2 ANQGSEA. Trimming left V 5 bases short and J 0 bases short, with 13 bases between. CDR3 in DNA: TGCAGCGTTTGGGGGCGGTTTTCTAACTATGGCTACACCTTC. Translating it yields CSVWGRFSNYGYTF.

The chain carries TRBV4-1 and TRBJ2-3; TRBD2 might be the D (5 bases). V shed 4 bases and J shed 5 bases, with 16 bases lying between them. CDR3 length: 15 residues. Per germline, CDR1 MGHRA and CDR2 YSYEKL. The CDR3 DNA reads as TGCGCCAGCAGCCGGACCCCGGAGGCAGGAGATACGCAGTATTTT. The encoded protein is CASSRTPEAGDTQYF.

This sequence joins TRBV6-1 and TRBJ1-1; TRBD1 aligns across 10 bases. Germline V gene sequence: CDR1 MNHNS, CDR2 SASEGT. The V segment lost 6 bases and the J segment 10 bases; nucleotides outside the gene matches: 5. This CDR3 contains 12 residues. CDR3 nucleotides: TGTGCCAGCAGGGTCGACAGGGGGCGAGCTTTCTTT. This codes for CASRVDRGRAFF.

A single count supports this clone. The chain carries TRBV27 and TRBJ2-3, with D perhaps being TRBD1 or TRBD2 (5 bases each). CDR1 MNHEY and CDR2 SMNVEV come from the germline V gene (reference sequence). V was pared by 5 bases and J by 2 bases, with 20 bases between. The CDR3 is 17 residues long. The CDR3 sequence is CASSPSTGDPYTDTQYF. CDR3 in DNA: TGTGCCAGCAGTCCCTCGACCGGGGACCCATACACAGATACGCAGTATTTT.

The J gene is TRBJ1-5, the V gene TRBV6-5; TRBD1 agrees at 7 bases. Germline values: CDR1 MNHEY, CDR2 SVGAGI. The CDR3 totals 13 residues. V trimming: 1 base; J trimming: 12 bases; junction bases outside the gene matches: 6. The CDR3 sequence is CASSYYGQGDQHF. The CDR3 region has the DNA TGTGCCAGCAGTTACTACGGCCAGGGGGACCAGCATTTT.

This clone was counted once. CDR3 protein: CATKELQGRAEAFF. In DNA form, the CDR3 reads TGTGCCACCAAAGAGCTTCAGGGGAGGGCTGAAGCTTTCTTT. The rearrangement uses TRBV10-3 and TRBJ1-1, with a weak D call TRBD1 (6 bases). The V and J ends lost 10 bases and 6 bases respectively, with 21 bases between them. Germline values: CDR1 ENHRY, CDR2 SYGVKD. The CDR3 runs 14 residues.

The V call is TRBV6-5, the J call TRBJ2-7; no clear D. Germline V gene sequence: CDR1 MNHEY, CDR2 SVGAGI. The CDR3 consists of 15 residues. The germline V and J ends were trimmed by 0 bases and 3 bases, with 12 bases remaining between them. The CDR3 loop reads CASSYSRTHYYEQYV. CDR3 nucleotide sequence: TGTGCCAGCAGTTACTCGAGAACTCACTACTACGAGCAGTACGTC.